One and the same sample provided the 10 T cell receptor beta chains below, sequenced in a study of low-dose radiotherapy and immunotherapy resistance in tumors. Alpha and beta chains were covered, as first-strand cDNA relied on TRAV- and TRBV-specific primers. With a constant-region primer and a V-primer adapter, TCRs were subjected to about 20 PCR cycles of amplification. TCRdb re-called the reads with MiXCR, one entry per CDR3 protein. The table records 64,000 or so distinct CDR3 sequences, less than 35% of them present only once. The time point here: before trial treatment. The sequencing here drew on PBMCs, taken before treatment. The source of these receptors is a female donor with ovarian cancer.

In its sample, this clonotype was seen many times. CDR3 sequence: CSAAIGLADTDTQYF. The DNA for the CDR3 is TGCAGTGCTGCTATCGGACTAGCGGACACAGATACGCAGTATTTT. The chain combines TRBV20-1 with TRBJ2-3; 10 nucleotides agree with TRBD2. Trimming cost V 5 bases and J 2 bases; bases outside gene matches: 7. CDR1 is DFQATT and CDR2 is SNEGSKA in the germline V gene (reference sequence). This CDR3 is 15 amino acids long.

This clonotype appeared many times. Here the CDR3 DNA reads TGTGCCAGCAGACCTACAGGGGAACGAGTTGAAAAACTGTTTTTT. It encodes CASRPTGERVEKLFF. The chain carries TRBV6-5 and TRBJ1-4; 7 nucleotides line up with TRBD1. V was clipped by 6 bases and J by 7 bases; unmatched bases: 11. This CDR3 contains 15 residues. Germline CDR1 reads MNHEY; CDR2 reads SVGAGI.

This clonotype was picked up many times. The J gene is TRBJ2-2, the V gene TRBV7-9; 12 bases line up with TRBD2. Germline assignment: CDR1 SEHNR and CDR2 FQNEAQ (reference sequence). Trimming took 4 bases from V and 6 from J; bases not matched to a gene: 6. CDR3 length: 16 amino acids. CDR3 in amino acids: CASSSLAGGPPGELFF. DNA for the CDR3: TGTGCCAGCAGCTCGCTAGCGGGAGGGCCGCCCGGGGAGCTGTTTTTT.

The chain couples TRBV28 to TRBJ1-3, with D uncertain. V lost 2 bases to trimming and J lost 2 bases, with 7 bases between them. From germline, CDR1 is MDHEN and CDR2 SYDVKM. The CDR3 totals 14 residues. CDR3 loop: CASSLPTTGNTIYF. The CDR3 DNA reads TGTGCCAGCAGTTTACCAACGACTGGAAACACCATATATTTT.

Many counts were recorded for this clonotype. The rearrangement links TRBV28 to TRBJ2-7, with TRBD2 matching over 11 bases. J gave up 3 bases and V 7 bases, and 5 bases lay outside the gene matches. This CDR3 has 14 residues. In germline, CDR1 is MDHEN, CDR2 SYDVKM. The CDR3 reads CASTSGTSGYEQYF. CDR3 bases: TGTGCCAGCACTTCCGGGACTAGCGGCTACGAGCAGTACTTC.

This clonotype was recorded many times. The chain links TRBV7-9 to TRBJ1-1; D ambiguous. Germline V CDR1 and CDR2: SEHNR, FQNEAQ (reference sequence). CDR3 length: 13 residues. V was trimmed by 2 bases and J by 2 bases, leaving 6 bases between them. CDR3: CASSLQANTEAFF. CDR3 sequence (DNA): TGTGCCAGCAGCTTACAGGCTAACACTGAAGCTTTCTTT.

The chain uses TRBV5-1 and TRBJ2-1; a weak D match, TRBD2 (6 bases). V was shortened by 0 bases and J by 8 bases, with 15 bases between the two germline ends. The CDR3 runs 15 residues. Germline V gene data show CDR1 as SGHRS and CDR2 as YFSETQ. The CDR3 here is CASSLAGEDRDEQFF. The CDR3 nucleotides read TGCGCCAGCAGCTTGGCGGGGGAGGATCGGGATGAGCAGTTCTTC.

This clonotype was counted at least ten times. This chain links TRBV28 with TRBJ1-5; D unclear. This CDR3 region has 11 residues. Trimming took off 4 bases at V and 9 bases at J, with 7 bases between the two ends. Germline V gene data show CDR1 as MDHEN and CDR2 as SYDVKM. In nucleotides, the CDR3 is TGTGCCAGCAGTTCCGCGGGGCCCCAGCATTTT. Translated: CASSSAGPQHF.

The rearrangement joins TRBV11-3 to TRBJ2-1; 13 positions match TRBD2. The CDR3 is made up of 15 amino acids. CDR1 SGHNT and CDR2 YENEEA come from the germline V gene. V shed 1 base and J 9 bases; nucleotides not matched to a gene: 3. The CDR3 sequence: CASSLGLAGGFEQFF. CDR3 nucleotide sequence: TGTGCCAGCAGCTTAGGACTAGCGGGAGGTTTTGAGCAGTTCTTC.

This clonotype has ten or more counts. The V gene is TRBV20-1, the J gene TRBJ2-1, with 9 bases lining up with TRBD2. With 1 base clipped from V and 13 bases from J, the junction kept 2 bases outside the gene matches. Per germline, CDR1 DFQATT and CDR2 SNEGSKA (reference sequence). CDR3 size: 11 residues. DNA for the CDR3: TGCAGTGCTAGAGTGACTAGCGGACAGTTCTTC. Its protein product is CSARVTSGQFF.